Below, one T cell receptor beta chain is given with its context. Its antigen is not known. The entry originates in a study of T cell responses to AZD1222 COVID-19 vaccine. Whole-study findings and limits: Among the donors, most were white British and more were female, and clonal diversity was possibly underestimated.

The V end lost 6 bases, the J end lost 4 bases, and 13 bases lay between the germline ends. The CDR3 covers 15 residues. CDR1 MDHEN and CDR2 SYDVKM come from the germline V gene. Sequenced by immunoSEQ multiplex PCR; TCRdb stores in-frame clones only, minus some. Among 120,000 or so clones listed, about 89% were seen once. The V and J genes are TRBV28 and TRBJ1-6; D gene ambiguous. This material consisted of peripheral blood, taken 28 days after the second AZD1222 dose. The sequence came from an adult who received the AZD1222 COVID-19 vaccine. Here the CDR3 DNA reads TGTGCCAGCAGCCTGGCGGCCAAATATAATTCACCCCTCCACTTT. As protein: CASSLAAKYNSPLHF. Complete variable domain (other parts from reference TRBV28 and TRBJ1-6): DVKVTQSSRYLVKRTGEKVFLECVQDMDHENMFWYRQDPGLGLRLIYFSYDVKMKEKGDIPEGYSVSREKKERFSLILESASTNQTSMYLCASSLAAKYNSPLHFGNGTRLTVT.